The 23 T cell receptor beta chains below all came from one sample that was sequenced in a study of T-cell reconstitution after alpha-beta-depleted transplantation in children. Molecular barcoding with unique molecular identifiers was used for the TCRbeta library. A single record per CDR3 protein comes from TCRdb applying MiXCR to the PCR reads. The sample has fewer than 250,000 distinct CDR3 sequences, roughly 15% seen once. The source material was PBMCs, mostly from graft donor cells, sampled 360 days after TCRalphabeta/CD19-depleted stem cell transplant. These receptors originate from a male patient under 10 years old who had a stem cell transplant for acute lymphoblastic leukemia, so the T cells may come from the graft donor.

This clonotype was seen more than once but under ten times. Here the CDR3 DNA reads TGTGCCAGCAGCTTGACTAGCGGGGACCCCTACGAGCAGTACTTC. Amino acid sequence: CASSLTSGDPYEQYF. V usage is TRBV5-4 and J usage is TRBJ2-7, with 10 bases lining up with TRBD2. After removal of 1 base from V and 2 bases from J, the junction contained 3 bases not matched to a gene. Germline CDR1 is SGHNT and CDR2 is YYREEE (reference sequence). This CDR3 is built from 15 residues.

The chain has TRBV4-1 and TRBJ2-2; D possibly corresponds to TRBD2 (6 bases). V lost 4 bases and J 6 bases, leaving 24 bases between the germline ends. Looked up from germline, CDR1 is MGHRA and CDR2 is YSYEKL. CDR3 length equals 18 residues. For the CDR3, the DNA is TGCGCCAGCAGCCTAACTTATTGGGACTCCGTTACGCCCGGGGAGCTGTTTTTT. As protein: CASSLTYWDSVTPGELFF.

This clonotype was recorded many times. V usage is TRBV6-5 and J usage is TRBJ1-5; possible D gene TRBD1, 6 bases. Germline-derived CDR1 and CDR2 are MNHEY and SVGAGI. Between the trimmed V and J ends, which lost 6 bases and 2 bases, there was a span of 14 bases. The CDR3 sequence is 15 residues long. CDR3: CASSQRAGGNQPQHF. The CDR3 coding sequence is TGTGCCAGCAGCCAACGGGCAGGGGGCAATCAGCCCCAGCATTTT.

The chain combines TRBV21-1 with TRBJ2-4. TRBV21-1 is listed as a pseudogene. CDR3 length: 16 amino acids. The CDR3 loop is CASSKVKGLAKNIQYF. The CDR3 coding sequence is TGTGCCAGCAGCAAAGTTAAGGGTTTAGCCAAAAACATTCAGTACTTC.

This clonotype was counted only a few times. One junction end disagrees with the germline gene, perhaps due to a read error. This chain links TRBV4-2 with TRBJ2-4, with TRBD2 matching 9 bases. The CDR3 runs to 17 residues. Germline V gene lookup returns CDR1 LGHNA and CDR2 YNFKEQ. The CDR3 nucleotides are TGTGCCAGCAGCCAAGGGGACCCGGGACTAGCCGAAAACATTCAGTACTTC. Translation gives CASSQGDPGLAENIQYF.

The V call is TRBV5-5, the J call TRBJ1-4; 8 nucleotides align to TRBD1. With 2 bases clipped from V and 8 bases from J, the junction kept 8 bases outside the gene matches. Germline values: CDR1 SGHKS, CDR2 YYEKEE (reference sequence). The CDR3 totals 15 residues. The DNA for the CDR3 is TGTGCCAGCAGCTTCGCCGGACAGGGAGGAGAAAAACTGTTTTTT. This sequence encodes CASSFAGQGGEKLFF.

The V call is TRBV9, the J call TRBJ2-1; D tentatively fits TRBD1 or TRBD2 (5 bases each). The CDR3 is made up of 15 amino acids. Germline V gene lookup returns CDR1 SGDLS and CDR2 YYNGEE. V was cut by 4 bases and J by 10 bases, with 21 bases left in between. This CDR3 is CASSSSGTSTSEQFF. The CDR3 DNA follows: TGTGCCAGCAGCTCCTCCGGGACGAGCACTTCCGAGCAGTTCTTC.

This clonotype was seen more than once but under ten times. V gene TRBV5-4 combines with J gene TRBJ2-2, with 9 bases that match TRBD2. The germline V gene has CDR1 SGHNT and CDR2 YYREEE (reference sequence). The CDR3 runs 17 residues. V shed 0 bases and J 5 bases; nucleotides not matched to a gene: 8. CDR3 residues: CASSLGARGGGTGELFF. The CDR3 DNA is TGTGCCAGCAGCTTGGGGGCGCGGGGGGGCGGAACCGGGGAGCTGTTTTTT.

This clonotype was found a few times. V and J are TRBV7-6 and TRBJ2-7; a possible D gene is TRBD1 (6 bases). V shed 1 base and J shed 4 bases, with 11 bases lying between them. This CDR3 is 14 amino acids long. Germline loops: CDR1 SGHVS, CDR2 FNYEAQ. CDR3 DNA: TGTGCCAGCAGCTTAGGCGGACAGTTTTACGAGCAGTACTTC. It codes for CASSLGGQFYEQYF.

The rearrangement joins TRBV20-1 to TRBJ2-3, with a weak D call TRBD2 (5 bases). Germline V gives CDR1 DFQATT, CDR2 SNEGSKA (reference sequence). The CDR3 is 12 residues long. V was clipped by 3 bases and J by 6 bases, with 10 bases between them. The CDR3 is CSARRELDTQYF. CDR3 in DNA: TGCAGTGCTAGGAGGGAGTTGGATACGCAGTATTTT.

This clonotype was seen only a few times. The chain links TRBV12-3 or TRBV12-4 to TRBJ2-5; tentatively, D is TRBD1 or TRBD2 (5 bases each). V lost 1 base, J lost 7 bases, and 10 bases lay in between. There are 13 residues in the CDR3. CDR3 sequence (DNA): TGTGCCAGCAGTTTAGGGGGGACCTGGACCCAGTACTTC. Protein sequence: CASSLGGTWTQYF.

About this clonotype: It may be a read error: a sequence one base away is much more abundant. The CDR3 coding sequence is TGTGCCACCAGTGATAATCTGGGGTTAGAAGCTTTCTTT. Its translation: CATSDNLGLEAFF. The chain combines TRBV24-1 with TRBJ1-1; the D is unclear. Germline V gene lookup returns CDR1 KGHDR and CDR2 SFDVKD. This CDR3 spans 13 amino acids. Trimming removed 3 bases from V and 8 bases from J, with 12 bases in between.

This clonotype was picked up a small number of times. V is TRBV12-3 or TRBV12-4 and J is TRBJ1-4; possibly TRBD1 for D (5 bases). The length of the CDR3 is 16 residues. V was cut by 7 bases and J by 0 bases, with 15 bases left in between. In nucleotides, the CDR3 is TGTGCCAGCACCCCATGGGGGATGGCAACTAATGAAAAACTGTTTTTT. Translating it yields CASTPWGMATNEKLFF.

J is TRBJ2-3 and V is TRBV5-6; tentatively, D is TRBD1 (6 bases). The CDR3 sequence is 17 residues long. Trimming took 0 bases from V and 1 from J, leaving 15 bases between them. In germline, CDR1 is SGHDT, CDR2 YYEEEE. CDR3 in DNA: TGTGCCAGCAGCTTGGGGGCGAGGGGGACACGCACAGATACGCAGTATTTT. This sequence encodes CASSLGARGTRTDTQYF.

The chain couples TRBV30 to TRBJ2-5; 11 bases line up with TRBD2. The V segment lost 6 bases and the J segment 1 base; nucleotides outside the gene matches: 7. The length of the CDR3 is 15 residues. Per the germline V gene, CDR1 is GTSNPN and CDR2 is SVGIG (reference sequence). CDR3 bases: TGTGCCTGCGGTCTAGCGGGAGGAATCCAAGAGACCCAGTACTTC. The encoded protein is CACGLAGGIQETQYF.

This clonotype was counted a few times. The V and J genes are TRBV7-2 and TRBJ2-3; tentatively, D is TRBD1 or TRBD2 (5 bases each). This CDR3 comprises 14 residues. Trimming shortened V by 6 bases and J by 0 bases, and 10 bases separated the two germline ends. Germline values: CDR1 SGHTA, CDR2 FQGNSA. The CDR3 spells CASRRGASTDTQYF. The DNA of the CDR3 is TGTGCCAGCAGAAGAGGGGCTAGCACAGATACGCAGTATTTT.

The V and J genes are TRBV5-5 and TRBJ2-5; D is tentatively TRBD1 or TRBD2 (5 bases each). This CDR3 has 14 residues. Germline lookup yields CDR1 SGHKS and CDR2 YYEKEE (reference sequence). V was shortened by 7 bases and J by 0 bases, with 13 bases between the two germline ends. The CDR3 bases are TGTGCCAGCTTCGGGACGGGGTACCAAGAGACCCAGTACTTC. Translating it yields CASFGTGYQETQYF. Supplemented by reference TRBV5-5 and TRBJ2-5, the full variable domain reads DAGVTQSPTHLIKTRGQQVTLRCSPISGHKSVSWYQQVLGQGPQFIFQYYEKEERGRGNFPDRFSARQFPNYSSELNVNALLLGDSALYLCASFGTGYQETQYFGPGTRLLVL.

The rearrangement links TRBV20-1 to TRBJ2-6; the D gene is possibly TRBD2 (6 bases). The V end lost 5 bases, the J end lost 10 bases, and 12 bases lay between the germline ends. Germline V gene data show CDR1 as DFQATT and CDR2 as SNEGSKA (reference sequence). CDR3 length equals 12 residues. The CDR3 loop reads CSAGGTPNVLTF. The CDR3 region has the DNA TGCAGTGCTGGCGGGACTCCAAACGTCCTGACTTTC.

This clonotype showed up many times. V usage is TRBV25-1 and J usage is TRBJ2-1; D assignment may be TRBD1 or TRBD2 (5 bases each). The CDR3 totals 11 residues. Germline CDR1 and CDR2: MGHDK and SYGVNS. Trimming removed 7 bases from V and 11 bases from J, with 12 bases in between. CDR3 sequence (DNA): TGTGCCAGCAATGGGGGTCGCCAGCAGTTCTTC. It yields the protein CASNGGRQQFF.

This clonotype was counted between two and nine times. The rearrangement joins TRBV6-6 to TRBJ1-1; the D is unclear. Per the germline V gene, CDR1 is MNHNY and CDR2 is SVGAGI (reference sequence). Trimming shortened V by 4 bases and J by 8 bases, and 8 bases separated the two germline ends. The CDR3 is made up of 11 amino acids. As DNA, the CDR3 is TGTGCCAGCAGTTCACGGAGAGAAGCTTTCTTT. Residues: CASSSRREAFF.

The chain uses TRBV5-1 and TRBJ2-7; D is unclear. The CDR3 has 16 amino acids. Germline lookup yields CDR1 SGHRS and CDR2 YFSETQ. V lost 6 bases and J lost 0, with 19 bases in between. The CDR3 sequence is CASTPRLSEPSYEQYF. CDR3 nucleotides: TGCGCCAGCACCCCCCGACTTTCAGAACCCTCCTACGAGCAGTACTTC.

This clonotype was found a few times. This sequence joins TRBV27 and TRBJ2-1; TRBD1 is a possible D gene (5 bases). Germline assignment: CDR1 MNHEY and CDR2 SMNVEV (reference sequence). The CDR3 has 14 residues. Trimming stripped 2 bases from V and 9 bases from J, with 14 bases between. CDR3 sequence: CASSLGGVQGEQFF. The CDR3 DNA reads TGTGCCAGCAGTTTAGGTGGTGTGCAGGGTGAGCAGTTCTTC.

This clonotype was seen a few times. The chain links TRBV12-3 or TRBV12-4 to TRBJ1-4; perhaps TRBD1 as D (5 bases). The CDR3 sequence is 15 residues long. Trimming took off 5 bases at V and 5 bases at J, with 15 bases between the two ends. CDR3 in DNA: TGTGCCAGCAGTCAGCAGGGTACCCTCAATGAAAAACTGTTTTTT. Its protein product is CASSQQGTLNEKLFF.